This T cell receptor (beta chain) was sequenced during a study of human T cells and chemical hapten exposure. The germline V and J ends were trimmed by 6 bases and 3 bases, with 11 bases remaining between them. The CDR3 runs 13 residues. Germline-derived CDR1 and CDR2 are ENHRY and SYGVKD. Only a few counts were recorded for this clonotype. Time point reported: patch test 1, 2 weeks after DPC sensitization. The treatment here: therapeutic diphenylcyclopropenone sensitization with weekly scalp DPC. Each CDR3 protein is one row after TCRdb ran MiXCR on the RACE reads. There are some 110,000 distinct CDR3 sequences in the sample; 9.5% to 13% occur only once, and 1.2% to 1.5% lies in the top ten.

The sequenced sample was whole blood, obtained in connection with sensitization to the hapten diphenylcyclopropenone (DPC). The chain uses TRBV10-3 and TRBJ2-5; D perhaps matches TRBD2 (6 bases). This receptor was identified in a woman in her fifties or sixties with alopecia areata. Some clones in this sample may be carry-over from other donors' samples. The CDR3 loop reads CAISGGSEETQYF. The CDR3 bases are TGTGCCATCAGCGGAGGGTCCGAAGAGACCCAGTACTTC.